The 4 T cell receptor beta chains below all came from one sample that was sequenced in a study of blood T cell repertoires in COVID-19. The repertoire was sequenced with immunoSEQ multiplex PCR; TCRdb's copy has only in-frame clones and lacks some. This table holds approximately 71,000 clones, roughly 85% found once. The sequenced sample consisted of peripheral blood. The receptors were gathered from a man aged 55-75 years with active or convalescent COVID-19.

The CDR3: CSVIGTTNEKLFF. The CDR3 nucleotides read TGCAGCGTTATCGGTACAACTAATGAAAAACTGTTTTTT. The chain uses TRBV29-1 and TRBJ1-4, with D hard to call. Trimming stripped 5 bases from V and 0 bases from J, with 7 bases between. This CDR3 region has 13 residues. Germline CDR1 and CDR2: SQVTM and ANQGSEA.

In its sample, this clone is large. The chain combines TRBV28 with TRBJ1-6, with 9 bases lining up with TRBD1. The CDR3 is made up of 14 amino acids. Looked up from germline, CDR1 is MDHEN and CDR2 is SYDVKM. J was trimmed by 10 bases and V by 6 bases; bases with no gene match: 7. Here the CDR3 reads CASRPGQGGSPLHF. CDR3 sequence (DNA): TGTGCCAGCAGGCCGGGACAGGGAGGATCACCCCTCCACTTT.

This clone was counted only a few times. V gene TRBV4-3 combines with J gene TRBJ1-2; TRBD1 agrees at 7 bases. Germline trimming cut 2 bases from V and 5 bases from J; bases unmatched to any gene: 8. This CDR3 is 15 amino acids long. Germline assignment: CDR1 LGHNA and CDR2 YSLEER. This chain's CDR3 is CASSQWRTGTYGYTF. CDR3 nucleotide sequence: TGCGCCAGCAGCCAATGGAGGACAGGAACTTATGGCTACACCTTC.

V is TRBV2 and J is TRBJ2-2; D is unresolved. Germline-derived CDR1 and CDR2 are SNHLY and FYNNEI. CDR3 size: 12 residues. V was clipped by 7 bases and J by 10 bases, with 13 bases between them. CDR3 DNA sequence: TGTGCCAGCAATTTCAGGCGAAAGGAGCTGTTTTTT. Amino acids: CASNFRRKELFF.